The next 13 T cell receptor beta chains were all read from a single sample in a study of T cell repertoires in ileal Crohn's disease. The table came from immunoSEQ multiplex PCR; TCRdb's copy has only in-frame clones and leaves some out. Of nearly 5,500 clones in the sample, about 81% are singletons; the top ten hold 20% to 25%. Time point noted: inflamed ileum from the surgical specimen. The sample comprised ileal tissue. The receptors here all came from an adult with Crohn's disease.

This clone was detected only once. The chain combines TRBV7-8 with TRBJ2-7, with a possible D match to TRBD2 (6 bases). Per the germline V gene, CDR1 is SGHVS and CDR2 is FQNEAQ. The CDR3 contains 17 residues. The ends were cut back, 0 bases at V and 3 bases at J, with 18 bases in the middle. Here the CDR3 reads CASSLAAGEAQIYEQYF. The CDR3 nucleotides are TGTGCCAGCAGCTTAGCCGCTGGGGAGGCGCAAATCTACGAGCAGTACTTC.

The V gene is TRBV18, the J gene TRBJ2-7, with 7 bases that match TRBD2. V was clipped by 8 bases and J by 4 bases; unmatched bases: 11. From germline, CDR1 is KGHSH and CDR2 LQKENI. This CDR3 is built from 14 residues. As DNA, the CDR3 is TGTGCCAGCCGACCTGGGGCGGGAGCTTACGAGCAGTACTTC. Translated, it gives CASRPGAGAYEQYF. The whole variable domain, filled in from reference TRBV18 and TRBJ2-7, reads NAGVMQNPRHLVRRRGQEARLRCSPMKGHSHVYWYRQLPEEGLKFMVYLQKENIIDESGMPKERFSAEFPKEGPSILRIQQVVRGDSAAYFCASRPGAGAYEQYFGPGTRLTVT.

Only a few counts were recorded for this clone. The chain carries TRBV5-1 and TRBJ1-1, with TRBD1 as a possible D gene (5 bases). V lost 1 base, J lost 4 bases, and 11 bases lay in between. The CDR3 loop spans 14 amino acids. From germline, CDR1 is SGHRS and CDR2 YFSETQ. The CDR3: CASSLQTGGTEAFF. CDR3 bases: TGCGCCAGCAGCTTGCAAACGGGGGGCACTGAAGCTTTCTTT.

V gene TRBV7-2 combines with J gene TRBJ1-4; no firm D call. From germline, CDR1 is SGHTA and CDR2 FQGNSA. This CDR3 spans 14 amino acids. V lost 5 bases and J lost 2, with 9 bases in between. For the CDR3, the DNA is TGTGCCAGCAGCCGATCCTATACTAATGAAAAACTGTTTTTT. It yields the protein CASSRSYTNEKLFF.

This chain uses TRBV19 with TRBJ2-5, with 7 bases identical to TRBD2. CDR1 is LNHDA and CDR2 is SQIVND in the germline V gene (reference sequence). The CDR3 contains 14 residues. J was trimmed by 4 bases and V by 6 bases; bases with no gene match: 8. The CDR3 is CASRPSSSGETQYF. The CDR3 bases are TGTGCCAGTAGACCTTCTTCTAGCGGAGAGACCCAGTACTTC.

CDR3 protein: CASSQGLNEKLFF. The CDR3 nucleotides are TGTGCCAGCTCCCAGGGGCTTAATGAAAAACTGTTTTTT. The chain links TRBV18 to TRBJ1-4, with D perhaps matching TRBD1 (6 bases). CDR3 size: 13 residues. V was cut by 6 bases and J by 4 bases, with 9 bases left in between. Germline CDR1 KGHSH, CDR2 LQKENI.

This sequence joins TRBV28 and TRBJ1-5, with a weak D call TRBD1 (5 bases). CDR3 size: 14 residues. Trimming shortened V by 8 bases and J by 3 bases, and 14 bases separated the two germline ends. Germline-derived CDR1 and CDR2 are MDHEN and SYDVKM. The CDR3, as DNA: TGTGCCAGCGCATTCAGGGACTTCAATCAGCCCCAGCATTTT. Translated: CASAFRDFNQPQHF.

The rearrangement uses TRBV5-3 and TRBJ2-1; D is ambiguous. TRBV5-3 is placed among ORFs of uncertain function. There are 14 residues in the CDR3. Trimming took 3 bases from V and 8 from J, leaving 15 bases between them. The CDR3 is CARSSMSCMDEQFF. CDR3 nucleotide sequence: TGTGCCAGAAGCTCCATGAGTTGTATGGATGAGCAGTTCTTC.

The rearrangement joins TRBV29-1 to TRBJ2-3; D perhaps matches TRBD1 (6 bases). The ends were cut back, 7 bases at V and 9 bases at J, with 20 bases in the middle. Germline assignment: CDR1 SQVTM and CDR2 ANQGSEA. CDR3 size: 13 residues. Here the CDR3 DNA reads TGCAGCGCCGGACGGCCCGAGGGGGTAACGCAGTATTTT. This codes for CSAGRPEGVTQYF.

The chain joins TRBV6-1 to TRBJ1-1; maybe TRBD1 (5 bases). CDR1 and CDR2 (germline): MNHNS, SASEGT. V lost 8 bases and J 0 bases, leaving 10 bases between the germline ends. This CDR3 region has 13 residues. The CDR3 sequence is CASEGRMNTEAFF. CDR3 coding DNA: TGTGCCAGCGAGGGACGGATGAACACTGAAGCTTTCTTT.

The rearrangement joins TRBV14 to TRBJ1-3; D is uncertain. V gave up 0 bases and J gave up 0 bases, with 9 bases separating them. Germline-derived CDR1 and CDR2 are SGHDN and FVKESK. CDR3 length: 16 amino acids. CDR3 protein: CASSQDPALSGNTIYF. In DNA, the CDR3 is TGTGCCAGCAGCCAAGATCCGGCCCTCTCTGGAAACACCATATATTTT.

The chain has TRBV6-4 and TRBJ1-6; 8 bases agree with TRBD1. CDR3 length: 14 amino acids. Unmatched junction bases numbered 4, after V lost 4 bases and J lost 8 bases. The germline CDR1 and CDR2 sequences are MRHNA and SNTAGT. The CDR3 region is CASSAWTGYSPLHF. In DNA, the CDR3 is TGTGCCAGCAGTGCTTGGACAGGGTATTCACCCCTCCACTTT.

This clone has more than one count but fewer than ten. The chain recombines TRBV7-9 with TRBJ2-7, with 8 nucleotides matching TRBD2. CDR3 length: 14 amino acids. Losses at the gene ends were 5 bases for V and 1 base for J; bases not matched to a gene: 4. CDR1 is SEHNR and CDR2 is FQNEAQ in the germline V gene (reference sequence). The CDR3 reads CASSRSGESYEQYF. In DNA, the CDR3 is TGTGCCAGCAGCCGTAGCGGGGAATCCTACGAGCAGTACTTC.